This T cell receptor beta chain came from a study of neurological immune-mediated disorders. Time point of the sample: technical triplicate 3. Sorted libraries came from 1 million CD4+ or CD8+ T cells. There are many counts of this clonotype. Its antigen remains unknown. TCRdb processed the 5' RACE reads anew with MiXCR; each CDR3 protein has one entry. The sample shows around 30,000 distinct CDR3 sequences, approximately 15% of them seen only once. Study results and limitations: Subjects shared no identical expanded-clone CDR3 amino acid sequences, suggesting private TCR-beta repertoires in all groups.

This TCR was sampled from a female donor with HTLV-1-associated myelopathy (HAM/TSP). Sample: CD4+ T cells from blood.

The CDR3, as DNA: TGTGCCAGCAGGCATCCGGGACTAGCGGACAACACAGATACGCAGTATTTT. It yields the protein CASRHPGLADNTDTQYF. V is TRBV2 and J is TRBJ2-3; 11 bases are shared with TRBD2. The CDR3 is 17 amino acids. Trimming at V came to 6 bases and at J to 2 bases, leaving 10 bases not matched to a gene. Germline V lookup: CDR1 SNHLY, CDR2 FYNNEI.